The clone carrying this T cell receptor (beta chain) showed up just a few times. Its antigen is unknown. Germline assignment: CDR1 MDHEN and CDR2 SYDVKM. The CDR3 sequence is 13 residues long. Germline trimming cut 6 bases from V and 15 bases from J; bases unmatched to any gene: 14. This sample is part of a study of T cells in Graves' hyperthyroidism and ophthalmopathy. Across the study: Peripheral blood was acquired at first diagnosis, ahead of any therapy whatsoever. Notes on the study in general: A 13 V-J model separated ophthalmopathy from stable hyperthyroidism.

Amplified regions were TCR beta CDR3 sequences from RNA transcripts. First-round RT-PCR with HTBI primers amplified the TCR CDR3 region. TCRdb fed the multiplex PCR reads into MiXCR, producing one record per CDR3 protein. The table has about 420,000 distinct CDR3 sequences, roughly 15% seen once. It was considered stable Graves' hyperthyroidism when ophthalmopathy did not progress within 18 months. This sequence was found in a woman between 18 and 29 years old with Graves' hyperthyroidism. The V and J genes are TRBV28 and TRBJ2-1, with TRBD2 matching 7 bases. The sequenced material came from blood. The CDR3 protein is CASRSPYSGALFF. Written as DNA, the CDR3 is TGTGCCAGCAGATCTCCTTACAGCGGGGCACTGTTCTTC.